This T cell receptor (beta chain) was found in a study of beta chain features in type 1 diabetes. Study-wide points: Type 1 diabetes patients had moderately but significantly shorter TCRB CDR3s in all four CD4+ subsets. For patients and controls alike, PCR might favor shorter templates to the same degree.

About this clone itself: The antigen remains undetermined.

The CDR3 sequence is 13 residues long. The germline V gene encodes CDR1 MNHEY and CDR2 SMNVEV (reference sequence). The germline V and J ends were trimmed by 1 base and 6 bases, with 10 bases remaining between them. One heparinised draw, averaging roughly 100 mL, was taken per donor. Expressed TCRB transcripts were sequenced, since all the RNA that had been isolated was reverse transcribed. TCRdb keeps only in-frame clones here, not all; method: immunoSEQ multiplex PCR. The table shows about 160,000 clones, with around 63% occurring only once. What was sequenced was naive CD4+ T cells from blood. V usage is TRBV27 and J usage is TRBJ2-7; D might be TRBD1 (5 bases). The source of this sequence is a man in his thirties or forties with type 1 diabetes. The CDR3 DNA follows: TGTGCCAGCAGTTTATATCGCCAGGGCGAGCAGTACTTC. As protein: CASSLYRQGEQYF.